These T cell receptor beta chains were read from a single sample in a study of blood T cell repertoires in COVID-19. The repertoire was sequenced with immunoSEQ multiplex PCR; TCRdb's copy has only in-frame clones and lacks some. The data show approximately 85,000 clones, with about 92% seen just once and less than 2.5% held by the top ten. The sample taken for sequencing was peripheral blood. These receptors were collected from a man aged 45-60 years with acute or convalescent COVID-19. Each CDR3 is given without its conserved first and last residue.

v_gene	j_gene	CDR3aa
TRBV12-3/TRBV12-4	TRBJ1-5	ASSPGGNQPQH
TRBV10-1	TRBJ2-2	ASSSRTAGGELF
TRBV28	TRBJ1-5	ASSLTGSGQPQH
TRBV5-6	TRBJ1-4	ASSPRTGNEKLF
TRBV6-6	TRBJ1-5	ASSKDRLNQPQH
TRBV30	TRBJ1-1	AWEDRPFRAF
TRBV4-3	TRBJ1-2	ASSQDAIQGARYT
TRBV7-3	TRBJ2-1	ASSLRPADNEQF
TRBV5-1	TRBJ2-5	ASSPWGGEETQY
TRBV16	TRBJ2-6	ASSQLSGANVLT
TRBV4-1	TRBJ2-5	ASSQLDREGETQY
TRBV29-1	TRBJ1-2	SVAEGSFYGYT
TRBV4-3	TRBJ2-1	ASSQEAASGYNEQF
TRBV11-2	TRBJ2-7	ASSRGTSGTYEQY
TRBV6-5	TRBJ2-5	ASSPDRGETQY
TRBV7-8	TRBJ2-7	ASSAHSGLSSYEQY
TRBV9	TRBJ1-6	ASSAYLTGPNSPLH
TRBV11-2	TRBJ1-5	ASSLVARGQPQH
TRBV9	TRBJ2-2	ASSAGLAGGPGTGELF
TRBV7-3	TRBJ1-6	ASSLEGRDYNSPLH
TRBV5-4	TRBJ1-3	ASSYQGLGGNTIY
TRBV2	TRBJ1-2	ASSGLQGTYGYT
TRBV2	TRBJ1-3	ASIFSGNTIY
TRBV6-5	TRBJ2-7	ASRPRVSSHYEQY
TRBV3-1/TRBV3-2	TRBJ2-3	ASSQRAGVGTDTQY
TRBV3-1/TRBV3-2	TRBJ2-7	ASSQGGGTYEQY
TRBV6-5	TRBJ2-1	ASSSLMMGGSNEQF
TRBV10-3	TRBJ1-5	AISEAASQQPQH
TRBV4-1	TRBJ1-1	ASSQAGVGDTEAF
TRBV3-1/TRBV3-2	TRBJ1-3	ASSPRRNTIY
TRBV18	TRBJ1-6	ASSPDGSSPLH
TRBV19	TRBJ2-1	ASRRTSVAYNEQF
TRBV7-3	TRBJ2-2	ASSLMHVGDGTGELF
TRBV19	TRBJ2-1	ASSIRTGTTNNEQF
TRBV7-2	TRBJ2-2	ASSWGGAPGELF
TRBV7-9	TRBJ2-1	ASSLSGLGPNEQF
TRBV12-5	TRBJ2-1	ASSTGQGVNNEQF
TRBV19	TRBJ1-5	ASKLATGLNQPQH
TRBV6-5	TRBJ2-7	ASSPGTGNEQY
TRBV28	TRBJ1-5	ASSLGQGDQPQH
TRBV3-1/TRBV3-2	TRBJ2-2	ASSQDLGELF
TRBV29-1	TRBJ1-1	SVVPGTEAF